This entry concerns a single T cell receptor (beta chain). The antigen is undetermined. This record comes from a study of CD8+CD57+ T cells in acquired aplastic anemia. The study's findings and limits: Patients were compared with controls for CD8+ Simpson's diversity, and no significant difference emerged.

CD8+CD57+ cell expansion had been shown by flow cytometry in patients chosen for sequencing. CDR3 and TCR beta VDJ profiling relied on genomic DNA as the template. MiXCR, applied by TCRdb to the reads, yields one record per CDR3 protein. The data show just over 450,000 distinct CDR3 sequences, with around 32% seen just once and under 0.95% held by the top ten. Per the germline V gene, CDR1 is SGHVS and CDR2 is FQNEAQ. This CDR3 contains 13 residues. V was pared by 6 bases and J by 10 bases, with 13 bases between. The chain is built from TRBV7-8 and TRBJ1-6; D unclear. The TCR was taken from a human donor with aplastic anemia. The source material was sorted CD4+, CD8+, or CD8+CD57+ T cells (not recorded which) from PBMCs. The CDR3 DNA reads TGTGCCAGCAGTTTTTTAGGTGGGTCACCCCTCCACTTT. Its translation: CASSFLGGSPLHF.